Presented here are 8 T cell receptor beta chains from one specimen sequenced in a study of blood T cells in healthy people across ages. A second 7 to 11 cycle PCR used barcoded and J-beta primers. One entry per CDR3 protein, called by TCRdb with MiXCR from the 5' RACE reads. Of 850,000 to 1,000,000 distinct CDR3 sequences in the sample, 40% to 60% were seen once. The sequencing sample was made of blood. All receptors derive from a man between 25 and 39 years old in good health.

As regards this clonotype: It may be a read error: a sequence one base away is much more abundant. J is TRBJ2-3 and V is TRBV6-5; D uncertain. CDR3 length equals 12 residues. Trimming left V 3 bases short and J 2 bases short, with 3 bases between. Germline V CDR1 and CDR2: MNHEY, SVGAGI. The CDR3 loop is CASSYITDTQYF. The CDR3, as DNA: TGTGCCAGCAGTTATATCACAGATACGCAGTATTTT.

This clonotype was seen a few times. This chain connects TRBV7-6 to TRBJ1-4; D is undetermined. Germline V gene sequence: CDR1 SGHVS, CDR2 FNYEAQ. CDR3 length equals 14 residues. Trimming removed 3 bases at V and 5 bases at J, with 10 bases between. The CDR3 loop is CASSLGNTNEKLFF. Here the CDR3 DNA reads TGTGCCAGCAGCTTGGGGAATACCAATGAAAAACTGTTTTTT.

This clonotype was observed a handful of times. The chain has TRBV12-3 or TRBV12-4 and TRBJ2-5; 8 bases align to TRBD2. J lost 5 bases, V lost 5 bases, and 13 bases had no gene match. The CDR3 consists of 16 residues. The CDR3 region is CASSLGYGGDGETQYF. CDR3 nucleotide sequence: TGTGCCAGCAGTCTAGGTTACGGGGGGGACGGGGAGACCCAGTACTTC.

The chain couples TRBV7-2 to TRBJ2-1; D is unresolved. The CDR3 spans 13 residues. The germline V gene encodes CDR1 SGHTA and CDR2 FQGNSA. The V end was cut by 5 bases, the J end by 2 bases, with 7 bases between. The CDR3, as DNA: TGTGCCAGCAGCCCAGAAGCCTACAATGAGCAGTTCTTC. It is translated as CASSPEAYNEQFF.

The chain's CDR3 is CASSYGVNYGYTF. The CDR3 nucleotides are TGTGCCAGCAGTTACGGTGTCAACTATGGCTACACCTTC. The chain is built from TRBV6-5 and TRBJ1-2; D is undetermined. V was cut by 2 bases and J by 2 bases, with 6 bases left in between. The germline CDR1 and CDR2 sequences are MNHEY and SVGAGI. The CDR3 length is 13 residues.

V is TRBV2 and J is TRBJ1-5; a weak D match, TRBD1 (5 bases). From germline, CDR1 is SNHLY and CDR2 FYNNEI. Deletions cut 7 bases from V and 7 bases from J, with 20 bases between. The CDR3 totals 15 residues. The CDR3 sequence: CASTGSQGSSQPQHF. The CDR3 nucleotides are TGTGCCAGCACGGGGTCTCAGGGCTCCAGCCAGCCCCAGCATTTT.

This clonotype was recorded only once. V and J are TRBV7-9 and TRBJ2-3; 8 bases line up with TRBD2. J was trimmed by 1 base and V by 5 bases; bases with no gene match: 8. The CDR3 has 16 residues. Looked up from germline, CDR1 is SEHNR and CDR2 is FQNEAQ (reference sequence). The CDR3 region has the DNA TGTGCCAGCAGCCTTCTCGGGGGGGTGGGCACAGATACGCAGTATTTT. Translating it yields CASSLLGGVGTDTQYF.

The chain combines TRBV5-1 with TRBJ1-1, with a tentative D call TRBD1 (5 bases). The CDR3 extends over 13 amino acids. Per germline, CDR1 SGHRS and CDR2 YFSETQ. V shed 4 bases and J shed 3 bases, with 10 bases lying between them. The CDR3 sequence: CASSPTGHTEAFF. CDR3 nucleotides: TGCGCCAGCAGCCCTACAGGCCACACTGAAGCTTTCTTT.